This TCR beta chain was identified in a study of T cell repertoires in cytomegalovirus infection (dated by TCRdb to the late 2010s). With regard to the full study: Donor HLA type was relevant to the analysis, as public TCR beta signatures indicated carriage of CMV infection together with the matching HLA type.

This clonotype was seen at least ten times. Its antigen is not yet known. No quality values exist for individual bases; no much larger clone is one base distant. These reads were obtained on an Illumina HiSeq 1500. Starting from the raw public reads, TCRdb applied fastp trimming at Q25, assembled clones with MiXCR and retained in-frame beta chains. Rows with a matching CDR3 protein are joined into one entry that keeps the most common DNA and genes. Within this sample are hundreds of thousands of distinct CDR3 sequences, with 24% of them counted one time only. 8% of the sample is in the top ten clones. General conclusions and limits of the study: The ex vivo response was dominated by HLA-C-restricted CMV-specific TCR beta clonotypes, and the single most frequent clonotype in two of eight donors was supplied by these HLA-C-restricted clonotypes. In both this cohort and an independent approximately 400-donor cohort, the cumulative frequency of public TCR beta family members distinguished carriers of CMV infection plus the relevant HLA type.

Sequences LNHNV (CDR1) and YYDKDF (CDR2) are obtained from the germline V gene (reference sequence). The CDR3, cysteine through phenylalanine, is 15 amino acids long. The DNA shown is the 45-base CDR3, in frame from base 1. Compared with germline, V lacks 4 bases and J lacks 3 bases; bases without a gene match: 9. The receptor comes from a human donor in good health (CMV status not recorded). Some clones in this sample may be carry-over from other donors' samples. Rearrangement joined TRBV15 to TRBJ2-7; 7 middle bases align to TRBD2. Specimen: CD8+ T cells from PBMCs. CDR3 reads: CATSTRTSGIYEQYF. The nucleotide sequence is given as TGTGCCACCAGCACTCGGACTAGTGGGATCTACGAGCAGTACTTC.